Sequencing of this TCR beta chain was carried out in a study of T-cell memory formation after mild COVID-19. Across the study: Clusters were largely donor specific.

There are 15 residues in the CDR3. CDR1 MNHEY and CDR2 SVGEGT come from the germline V gene. The J segment lost 10 bases and the V segment lost 4 bases, leaving 13 bases of the junction unmatched. UMIs and sample barcodes were carried by the TCR alpha and TCR beta cDNA libraries that 5'RACE produced using constant-segment primers. MiXCR was run by TCRdb on the 5' RACE reads, yielding one entry per CDR3 protein. Here the sample spans 300,000 to 400,000 distinct CDR3 sequences, around 28% being singletons. Sequencing was carried out using PBMCs or a T cell subset sorted from them (not recorded which). This TCR derives from an adult woman who had mild COVID-19 (a few samples of this study predate the infection). Cell type and time point are not known. The genes are TRBV6-2 or TRBV6-3 and TRBJ2-7, with 10 bases matching TRBD2. The CDR3 nucleotides are TGTGCCAGCAGTTTCCCCGGGACTAGCGAGAAAGACCAGTACTTC. This sequence encodes CASSFPGTSEKDQYF.